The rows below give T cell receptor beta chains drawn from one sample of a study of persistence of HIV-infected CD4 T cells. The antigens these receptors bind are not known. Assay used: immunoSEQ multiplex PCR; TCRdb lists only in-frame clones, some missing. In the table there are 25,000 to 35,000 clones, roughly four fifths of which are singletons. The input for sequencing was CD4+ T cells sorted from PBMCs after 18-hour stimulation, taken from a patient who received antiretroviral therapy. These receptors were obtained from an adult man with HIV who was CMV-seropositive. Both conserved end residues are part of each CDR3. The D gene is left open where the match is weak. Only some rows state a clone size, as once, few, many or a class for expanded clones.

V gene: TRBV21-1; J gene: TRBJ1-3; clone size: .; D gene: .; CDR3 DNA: TGTGCCAGCACCAAACAGGGCATTGGAAACACCATATATTTT; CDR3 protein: CASTKQGIGNTIYF
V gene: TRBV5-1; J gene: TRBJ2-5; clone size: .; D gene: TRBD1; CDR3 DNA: TGCGCCAGCAGCTTGTCTGGGGACAGGGTAAAGACCCAGTACTTC; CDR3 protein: CASSLSGDRVKTQYF
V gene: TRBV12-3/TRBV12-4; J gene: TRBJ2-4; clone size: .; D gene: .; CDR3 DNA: TGTGCCAGCCGACAAGGGGGGGGGAACATTCAGTACTTC; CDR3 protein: CASRQGGGNIQYF
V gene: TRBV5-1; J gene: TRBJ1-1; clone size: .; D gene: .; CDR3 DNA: TGCGCCAGCAGCTTGGGGGTTTCGAACACTGAAGCTTTCTTT; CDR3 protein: CASSLGVSNTEAFF
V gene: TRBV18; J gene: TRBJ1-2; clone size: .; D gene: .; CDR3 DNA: TGTGCCAGCTCACCATACTCGGCAGACGCTGGCTACACCTTC; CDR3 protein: CASSPYSADAGYTF
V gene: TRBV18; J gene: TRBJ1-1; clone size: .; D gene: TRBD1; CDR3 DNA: TGTGCCAGCTCAGAAGGGACAGGGCGTTCGACTGAAGCTTTCTTT; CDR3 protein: CASSEGTGRSTEAFF
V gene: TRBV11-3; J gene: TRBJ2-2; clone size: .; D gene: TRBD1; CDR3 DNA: TGTGCCAGCAGCCCAGGGACAGGGTTAGGGGAGCTGTTTTTT; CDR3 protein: CASSPGTGLGELFF
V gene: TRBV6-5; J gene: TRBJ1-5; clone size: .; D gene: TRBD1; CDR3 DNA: TGTGCCAGCAGCCAGGGGGCAAGTCAGCCCCAGCATTTT; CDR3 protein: CASSQGASQPQHF
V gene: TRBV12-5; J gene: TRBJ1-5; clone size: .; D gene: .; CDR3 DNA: TGTGCTAGTGGTGGACTCTTTAGCAATCAGCCCCAGCATTTT; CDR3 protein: CASGGLFSNQPQHF
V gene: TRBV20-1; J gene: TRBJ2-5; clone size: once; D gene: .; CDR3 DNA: TGCAGTGCTAGTCCGGGTAATCAGGGACTCCAGTACTTC; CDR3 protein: CSASPGNQGLQYF
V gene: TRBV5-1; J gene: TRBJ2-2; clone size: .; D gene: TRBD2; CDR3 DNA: TGCGCCAGCAGCTTGGGCCGACTAGCGGGGGTCAACACCGGGGAGCTGTTTTTT; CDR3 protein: CASSLGRLAGVNTGELFF
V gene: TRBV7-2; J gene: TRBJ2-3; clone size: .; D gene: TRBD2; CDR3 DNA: TGTGCCAGCAGCCCGGGGGGGACTAGGTCAGATACGCAGTATTTT; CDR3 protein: CASSPGGTRSDTQYF
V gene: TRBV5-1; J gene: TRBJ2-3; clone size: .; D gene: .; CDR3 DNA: TGCGCCAGCAGCTTGATGGGTCAGGGGACAGATACGCAGTATTTT; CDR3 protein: CASSLMGQGTDTQYF
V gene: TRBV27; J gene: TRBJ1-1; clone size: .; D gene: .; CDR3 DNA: TGTGCCAGCAGTTTATCGGGTTACAGGGAGAACACTGAAGCTTTCTTT; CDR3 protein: CASSLSGYRENTEAFF